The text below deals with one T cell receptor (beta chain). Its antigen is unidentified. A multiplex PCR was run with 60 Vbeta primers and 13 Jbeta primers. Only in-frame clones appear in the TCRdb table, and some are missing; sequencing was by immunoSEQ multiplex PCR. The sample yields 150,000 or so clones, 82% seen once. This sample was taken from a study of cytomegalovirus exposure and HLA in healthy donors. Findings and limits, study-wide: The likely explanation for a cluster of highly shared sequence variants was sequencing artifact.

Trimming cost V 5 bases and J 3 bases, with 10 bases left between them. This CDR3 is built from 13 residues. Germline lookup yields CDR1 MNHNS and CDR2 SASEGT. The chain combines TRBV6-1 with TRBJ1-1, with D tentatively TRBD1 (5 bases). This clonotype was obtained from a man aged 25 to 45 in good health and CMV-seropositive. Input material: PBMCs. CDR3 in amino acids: CASSRLRDTEAFF. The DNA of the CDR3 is TGTGCCAGCAGTAGACTCAGGGACACTGAAGCTTTCTTT.